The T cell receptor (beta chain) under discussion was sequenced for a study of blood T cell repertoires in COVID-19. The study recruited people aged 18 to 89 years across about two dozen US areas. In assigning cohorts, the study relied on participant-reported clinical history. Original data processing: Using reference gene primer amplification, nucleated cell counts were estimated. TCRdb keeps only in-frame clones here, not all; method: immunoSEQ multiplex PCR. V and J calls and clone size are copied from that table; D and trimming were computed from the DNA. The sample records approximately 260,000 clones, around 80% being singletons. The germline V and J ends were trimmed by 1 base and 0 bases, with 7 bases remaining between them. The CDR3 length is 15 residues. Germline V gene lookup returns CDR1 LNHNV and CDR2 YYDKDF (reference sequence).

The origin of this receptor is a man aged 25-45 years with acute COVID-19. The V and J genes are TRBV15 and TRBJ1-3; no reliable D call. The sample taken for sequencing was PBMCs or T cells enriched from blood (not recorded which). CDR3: CATSRVMSSGNTIYF. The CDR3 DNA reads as TGTGCCACCAGCAGAGTAATGAGCTCTGGAAACACCATATATTTT.